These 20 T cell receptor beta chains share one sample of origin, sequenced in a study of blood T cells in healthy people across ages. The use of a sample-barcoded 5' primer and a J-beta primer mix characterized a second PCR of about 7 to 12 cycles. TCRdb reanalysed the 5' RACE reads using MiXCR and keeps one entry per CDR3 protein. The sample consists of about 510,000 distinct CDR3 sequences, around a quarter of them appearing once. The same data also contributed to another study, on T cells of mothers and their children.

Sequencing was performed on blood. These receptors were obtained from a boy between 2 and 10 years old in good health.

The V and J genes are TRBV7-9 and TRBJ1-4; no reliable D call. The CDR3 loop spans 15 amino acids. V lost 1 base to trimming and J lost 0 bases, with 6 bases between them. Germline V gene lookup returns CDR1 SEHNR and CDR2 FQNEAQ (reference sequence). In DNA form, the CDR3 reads TGTGCCAGCAGCTTAGACAAGTCAACTAATGAAAAACTGTTTTTT. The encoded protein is CASSLDKSTNEKLFF. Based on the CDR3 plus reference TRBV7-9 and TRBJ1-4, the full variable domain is DTGVSQNPRHKITKRGQNVTFRCDPISEHNRLYWYRQTLGQGPEFLTYFQNEAQLEKSRLLSDRFSAERPKGSFSTLEIQRTEQGDSAMYLCASSLDKSTNEKLFFGSGTQLSVL.

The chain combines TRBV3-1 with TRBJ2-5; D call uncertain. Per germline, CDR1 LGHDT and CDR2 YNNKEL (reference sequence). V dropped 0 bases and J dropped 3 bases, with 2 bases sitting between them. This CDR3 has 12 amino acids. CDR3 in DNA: TGTGCCAGCAGCCAAGAAGAAGAGACCCAGTACTTC. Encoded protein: CASSQEEETQYF.

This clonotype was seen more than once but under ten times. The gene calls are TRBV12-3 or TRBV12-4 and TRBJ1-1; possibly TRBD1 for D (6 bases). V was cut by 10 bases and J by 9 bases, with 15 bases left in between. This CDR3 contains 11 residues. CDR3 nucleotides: TGTGCCATCGTCAGGGGTACACAAGCTTTCTTT. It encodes CAIVRGTQAFF.

CDR3 in amino acids: CSVRQGVYGYTF. CDR3 nucleotides: TGCAGCGTAAGACAGGGCGTCTATGGCTACACCTTC. The rearrangement uses TRBV29-1 and TRBJ1-2, with 7 bases matching TRBD1. V lost 6 bases and J lost 4; bases outside the gene matches: 5. Per the germline V gene, CDR1 is SQVTM and CDR2 is ANQGSEA. The CDR3 is 12 residues long.

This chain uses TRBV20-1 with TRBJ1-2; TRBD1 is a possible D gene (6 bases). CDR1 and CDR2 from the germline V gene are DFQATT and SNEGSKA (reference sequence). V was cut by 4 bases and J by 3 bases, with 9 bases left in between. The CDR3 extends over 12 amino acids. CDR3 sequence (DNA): TGCAGTGCTAACAGGGAGTACTATGGCTACACCTTC. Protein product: CSANREYYGYTF.

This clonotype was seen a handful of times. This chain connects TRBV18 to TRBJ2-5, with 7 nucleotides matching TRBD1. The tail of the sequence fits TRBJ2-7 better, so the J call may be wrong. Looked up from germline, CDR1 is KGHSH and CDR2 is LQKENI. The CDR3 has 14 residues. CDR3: CASSPLLDRSEQYF. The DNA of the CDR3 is TGTGCCAGCTCACCCCTCTTGGACAGGAGCGAGCAGTACTTC.

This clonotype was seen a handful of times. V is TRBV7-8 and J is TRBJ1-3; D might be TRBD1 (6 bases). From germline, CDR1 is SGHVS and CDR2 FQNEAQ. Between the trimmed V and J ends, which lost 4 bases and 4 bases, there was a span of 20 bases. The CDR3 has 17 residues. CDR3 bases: TGTGCCAGCAGCTCCAGACGTCTAGGGGACATCGGAAACACCATATATTTT. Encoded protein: CASSSRRLGDIGNTIYF.

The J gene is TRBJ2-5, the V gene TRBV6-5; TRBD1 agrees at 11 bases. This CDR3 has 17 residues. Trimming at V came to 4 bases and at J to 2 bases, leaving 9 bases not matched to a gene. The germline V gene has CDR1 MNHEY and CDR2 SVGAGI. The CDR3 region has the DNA TGTGCCAGCAGTTCCTCCCCCGGACAGGGGGCACAAGAGACCCAGTACTTC. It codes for CASSSSPGQGAQETQYF.

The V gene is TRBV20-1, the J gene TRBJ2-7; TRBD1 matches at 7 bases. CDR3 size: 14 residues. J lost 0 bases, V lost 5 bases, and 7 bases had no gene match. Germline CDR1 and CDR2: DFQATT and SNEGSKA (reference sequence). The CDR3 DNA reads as TGCAGTGCTCTCGGCCGGGACAGCTCCTACGAGCAGTACTTC. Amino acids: CSALGRDSSYEQYF.

The CDR3 loop is CASSVSGGFNTEAFF. The CDR3, as DNA: TGCGCCAGCAGCGTCTCCGGGGGATTTAACACTGAAGCTTTCTTT. The chain carries TRBV5-1 and TRBJ1-1; a possible D gene is TRBD1 (5 bases). V was cut by 4 bases and J by 2 bases, with 15 bases left in between. The CDR3 sequence is 15 residues long. Germline assignment: CDR1 SGHRS and CDR2 YFSETQ.

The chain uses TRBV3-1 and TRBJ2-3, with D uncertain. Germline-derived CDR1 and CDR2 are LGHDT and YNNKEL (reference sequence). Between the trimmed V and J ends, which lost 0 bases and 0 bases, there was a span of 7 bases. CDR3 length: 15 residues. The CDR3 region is CASSQDPTSTDTQYF. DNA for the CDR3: TGTGCCAGCAGCCAAGATCCCACTAGCACAGATACGCAGTATTTT.

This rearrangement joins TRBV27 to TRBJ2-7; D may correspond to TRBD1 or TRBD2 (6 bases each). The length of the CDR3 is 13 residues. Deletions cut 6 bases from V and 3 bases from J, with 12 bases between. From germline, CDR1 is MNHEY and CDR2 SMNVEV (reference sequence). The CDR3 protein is CASSLRDNYEQYF. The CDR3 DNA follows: TGTGCCAGCAGCTTGCGGGACAACTACGAGCAGTACTTC.

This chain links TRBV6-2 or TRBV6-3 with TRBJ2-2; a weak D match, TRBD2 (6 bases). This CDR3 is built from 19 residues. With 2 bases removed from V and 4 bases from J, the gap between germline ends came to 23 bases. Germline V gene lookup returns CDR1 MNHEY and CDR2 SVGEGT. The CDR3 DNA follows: TGTGCCAGCAGTTACCGGGCAGGGACTTGGGAGAGGGCCACCGGGGAGCTGTTTTTT. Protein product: CASSYRAGTWERATGELFF.

CDR3 DNA: TGCGCCAGCAGCTTGCGGCGGGTGGCGGGCACCGGGGAGCTGTTTTTT. Its translation: CASSLRRVAGTGELFF. The genes are TRBV5-1 and TRBJ2-2, with D possibly matching TRBD2 (5 bases). Trimming took off 1 base at V and 4 bases at J, with 14 bases between the two ends. Germline V CDR1 and CDR2: SGHRS, YFSETQ. This CDR3 is built from 16 residues.

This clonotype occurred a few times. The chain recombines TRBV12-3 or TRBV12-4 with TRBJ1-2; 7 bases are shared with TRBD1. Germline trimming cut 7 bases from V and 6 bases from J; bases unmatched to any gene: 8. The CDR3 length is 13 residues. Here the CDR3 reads CASTPTGYDGYTF. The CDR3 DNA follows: TGTGCCAGCACCCCGACAGGGTATGATGGCTACACCTTC.

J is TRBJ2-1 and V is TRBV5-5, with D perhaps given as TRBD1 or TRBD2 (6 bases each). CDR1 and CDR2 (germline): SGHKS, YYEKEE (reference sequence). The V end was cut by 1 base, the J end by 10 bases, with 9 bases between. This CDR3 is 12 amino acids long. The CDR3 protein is CASSLTGREQFF. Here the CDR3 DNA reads TGTGCCAGCAGCTTGACAGGGAGGGAGCAGTTCTTC.

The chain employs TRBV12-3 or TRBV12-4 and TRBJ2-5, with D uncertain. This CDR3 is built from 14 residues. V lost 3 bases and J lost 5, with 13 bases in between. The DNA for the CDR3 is TGTGCCAGCAGTTTCGCTTTGGCCAGGGAGACCCAGTACTTC. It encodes CASSFALARETQYF.

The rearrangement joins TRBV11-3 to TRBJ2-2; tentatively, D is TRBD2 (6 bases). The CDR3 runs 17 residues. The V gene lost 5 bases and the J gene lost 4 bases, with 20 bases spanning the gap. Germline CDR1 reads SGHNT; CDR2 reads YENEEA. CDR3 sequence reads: CASSPESVQGGTGELFF. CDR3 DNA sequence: TGTGCCAGCAGCCCTGAGTCGGTCCAGGGAGGCACCGGGGAGCTGTTTTTT.

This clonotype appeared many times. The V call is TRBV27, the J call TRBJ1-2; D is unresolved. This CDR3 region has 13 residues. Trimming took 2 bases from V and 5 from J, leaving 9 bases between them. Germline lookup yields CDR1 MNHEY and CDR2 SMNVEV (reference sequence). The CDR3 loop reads CASSLGVRYGYTF. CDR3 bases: TGTGCCAGCAGTTTAGGGGTGCGGTATGGCTACACCTTC.

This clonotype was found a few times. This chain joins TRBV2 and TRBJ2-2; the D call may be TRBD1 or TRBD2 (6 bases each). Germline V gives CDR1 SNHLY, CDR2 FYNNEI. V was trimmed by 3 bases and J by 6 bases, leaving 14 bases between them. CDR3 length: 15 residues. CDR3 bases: TGTGCCAGCAGTGAGGACAGCGGGTACGCCGGGGAGCTGTTTTTT. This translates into CASSEDSGYAGELFF.